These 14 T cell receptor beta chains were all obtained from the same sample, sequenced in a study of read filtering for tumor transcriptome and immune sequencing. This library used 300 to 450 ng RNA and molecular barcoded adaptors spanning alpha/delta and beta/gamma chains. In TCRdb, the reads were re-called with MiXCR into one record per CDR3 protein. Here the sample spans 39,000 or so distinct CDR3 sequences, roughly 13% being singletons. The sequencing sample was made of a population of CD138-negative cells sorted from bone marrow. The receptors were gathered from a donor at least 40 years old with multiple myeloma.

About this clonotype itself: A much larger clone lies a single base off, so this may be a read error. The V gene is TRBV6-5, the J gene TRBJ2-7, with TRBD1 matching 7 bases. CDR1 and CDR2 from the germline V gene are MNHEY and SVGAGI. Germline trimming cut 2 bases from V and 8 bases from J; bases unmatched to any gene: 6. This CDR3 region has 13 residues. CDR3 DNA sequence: TGTGCCAGCAGTTACCTGACAGGGTACAAGCAGTACTTC. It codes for CASSYLTGYKQYF.

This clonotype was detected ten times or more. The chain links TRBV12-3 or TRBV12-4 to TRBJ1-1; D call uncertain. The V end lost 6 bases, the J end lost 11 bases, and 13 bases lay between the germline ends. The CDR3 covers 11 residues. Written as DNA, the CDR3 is TGTGCCAGCAGCCTGATGAAGAGGGCTTTCTTT. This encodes CASSLMKRAFF.

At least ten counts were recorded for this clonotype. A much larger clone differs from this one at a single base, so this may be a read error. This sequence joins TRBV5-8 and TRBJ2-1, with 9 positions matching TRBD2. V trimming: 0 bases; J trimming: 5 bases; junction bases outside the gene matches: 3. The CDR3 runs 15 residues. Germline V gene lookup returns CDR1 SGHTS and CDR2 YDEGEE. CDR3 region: CASSLGLAVDNEQFF. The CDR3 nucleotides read TGTGCCAGCAGCTTGGGACTAGCGGTAGACAATGAGCAGTTCTTC.

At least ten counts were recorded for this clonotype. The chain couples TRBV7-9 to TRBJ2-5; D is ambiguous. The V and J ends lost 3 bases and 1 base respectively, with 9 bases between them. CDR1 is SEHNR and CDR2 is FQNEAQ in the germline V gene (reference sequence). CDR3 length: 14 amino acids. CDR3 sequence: CASSLGVIQETQYF. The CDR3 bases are TGTGCCAGCAGCTTGGGCGTAATCCAAGAGACCCAGTACTTC.

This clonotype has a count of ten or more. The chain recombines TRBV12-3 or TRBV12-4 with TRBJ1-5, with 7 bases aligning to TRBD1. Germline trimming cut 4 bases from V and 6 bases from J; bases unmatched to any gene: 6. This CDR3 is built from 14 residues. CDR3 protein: CASSSGQKVQPQHF. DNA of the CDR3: TGTGCCAGCAGTTCGGGACAGAAAGTTCAGCCCCAGCATTTT.

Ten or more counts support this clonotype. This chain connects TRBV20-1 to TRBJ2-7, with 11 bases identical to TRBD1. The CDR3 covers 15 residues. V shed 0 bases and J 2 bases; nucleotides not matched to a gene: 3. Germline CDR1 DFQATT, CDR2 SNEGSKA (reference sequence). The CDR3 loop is CSAREPGQGAYEQYF. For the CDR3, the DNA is TGCAGTGCTAGAGAACCGGGACAGGGGGCCTACGAGCAGTACTTC.

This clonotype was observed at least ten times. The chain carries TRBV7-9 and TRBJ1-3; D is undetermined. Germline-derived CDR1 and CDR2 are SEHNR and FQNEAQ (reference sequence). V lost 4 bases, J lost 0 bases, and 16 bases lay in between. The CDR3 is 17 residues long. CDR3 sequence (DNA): TGTGCCAGCAGCTCGTGGGGTGGACTCCTCTCTGGAAACACCATATATTTT. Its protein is CASSSWGGLLSGNTIYF.

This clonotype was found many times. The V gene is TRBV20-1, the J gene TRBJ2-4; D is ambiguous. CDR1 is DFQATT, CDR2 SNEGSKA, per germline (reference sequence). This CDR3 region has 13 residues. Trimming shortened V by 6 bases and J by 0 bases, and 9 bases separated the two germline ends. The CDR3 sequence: CSAVDLAKNIQYF. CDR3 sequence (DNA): TGCAGTGCCGTCGACTTAGCCAAAAACATTCAGTACTTC.

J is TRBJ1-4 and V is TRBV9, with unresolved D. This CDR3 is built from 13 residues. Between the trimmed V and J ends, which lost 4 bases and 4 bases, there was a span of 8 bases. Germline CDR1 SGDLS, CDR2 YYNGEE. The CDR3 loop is CASSPNFNEKLFF. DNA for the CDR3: TGTGCCAGCAGCCCTAACTTTAATGAAAAACTGTTTTTT.

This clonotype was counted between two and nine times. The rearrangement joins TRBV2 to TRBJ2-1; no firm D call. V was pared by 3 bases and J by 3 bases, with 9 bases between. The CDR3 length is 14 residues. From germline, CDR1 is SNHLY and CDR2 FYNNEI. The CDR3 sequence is CASSEGTGYNEQFF. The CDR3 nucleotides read TGTGCCAGCAGTGAGGGAACCGGCTACAATGAGCAGTTCTTC.

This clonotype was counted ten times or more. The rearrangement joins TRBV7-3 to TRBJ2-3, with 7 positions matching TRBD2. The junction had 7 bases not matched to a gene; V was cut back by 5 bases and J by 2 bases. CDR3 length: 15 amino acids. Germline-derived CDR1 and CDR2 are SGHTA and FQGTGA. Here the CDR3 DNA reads TGTGCCAGCAGCCGGGGGGTCGGTTCCACAGATACGCAGTATTTT. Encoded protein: CASSRGVGSTDTQYF. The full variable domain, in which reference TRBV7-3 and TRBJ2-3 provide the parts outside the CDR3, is GAGVSQTPSNKVTEKGKYVELRCDPISGHTALYWYRQSLGQGPEFLIYFQGTGAADDSGLPNDRFFAVRPEGSVSTLKIQRTERGDSAVYLCASSRGVGSTDTQYFGPGTRLTVL.

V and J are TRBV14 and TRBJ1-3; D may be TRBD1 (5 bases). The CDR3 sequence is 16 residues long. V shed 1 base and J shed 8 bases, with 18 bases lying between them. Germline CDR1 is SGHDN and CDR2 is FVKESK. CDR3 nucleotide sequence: TGTGCCAGCAGCCAAGTTCTCTACACACCGGGGGACACCATATATTTT. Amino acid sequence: CASSQVLYTPGDTIYF.

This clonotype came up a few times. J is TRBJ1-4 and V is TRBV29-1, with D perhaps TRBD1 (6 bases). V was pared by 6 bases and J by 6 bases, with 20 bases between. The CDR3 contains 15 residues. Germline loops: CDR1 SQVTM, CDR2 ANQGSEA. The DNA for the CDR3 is TGCAGCGTCAGGAGGGGCCCAGGGGAGGATGAAAAACTGTTTTTT. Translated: CSVRRGPGEDEKLFF.

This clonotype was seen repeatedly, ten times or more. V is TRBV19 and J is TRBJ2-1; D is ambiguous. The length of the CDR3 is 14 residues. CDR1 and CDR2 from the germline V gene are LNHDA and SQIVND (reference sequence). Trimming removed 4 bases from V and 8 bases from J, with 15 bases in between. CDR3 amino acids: CASSTLVKAHEQFF. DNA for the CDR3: TGTGCCAGTAGTACCCTGGTAAAGGCTCATGAGCAGTTCTTC.